A single sample is the source of the 19 T cell receptor beta chains below, sequenced in a study of blood T cell repertoires in COVID-19. Libraries were prepared by immunoSEQ multiplex PCR; TCRdb keeps only in-frame clonotypes and omits some of them. Among under 85,000 clones listed, around 82% were seen once. Sequencing was done on a sample of peripheral blood. The receptors stem from a human donor in a cohort sampled during active COVID-19.

The genes are TRBV28 and TRBJ2-7; possibly TRBD1 for D (6 bases). V was clipped by 7 bases and J by 5 bases, with 27 bases between them. Germline V gene sequence: CDR1 MDHEN, CDR2 SYDVKM. This CDR3 is 17 amino acids long. CDR3 DNA: TGTGCCAGCACCTTTACCCCAAATCGGTACAGGGACGACGAGCAGTACTTC. This encodes CASTFTPNRYRDDEQYF.

The gene calls are TRBV28 and TRBJ1-1; D ambiguous. Germline V gene sequence: CDR1 MDHEN, CDR2 SYDVKM. Between the trimmed V and J ends, which lost 7 bases and 0 bases, there was a span of 24 bases. The CDR3 runs to 18 residues. CDR3 coding DNA: TGTGCCAGCAATTCTTATTGGAGGATAAGGGAAATGAACACTGAAGCTTTCTTT. Its translation is CASNSYWRIREMNTEAFF.

The CDR3 loop is CASIGRGESNQPQHF. The CDR3 DNA reads as TGTGCCAGCATCGGGAGGGGGGAGAGCAATCAGCCCCAGCATTTT. The chain recombines TRBV2 with TRBJ1-5; D perhaps matches TRBD1 (6 bases). The CDR3 consists of 15 residues. Trimming shortened V by 7 bases and J by 1 base, and 14 bases separated the two germline ends. Germline values: CDR1 SNHLY, CDR2 FYNNEI.

This clone was detected only once. The rearrangement joins TRBV7-6 to TRBJ2-1, with D hard to call. The CDR3 totals 13 residues. Germline CDR1 is SGHVS and CDR2 is FNYEAQ. Trimming removed 1 base at V and 10 bases at J, with 11 bases between. CDR3 DNA sequence: TGTGCCAGCAGCTTAGGCTCTCACGGGGAGCAGTTCTTC. It encodes CASSLGSHGEQFF.

This chain joins TRBV12-3 or TRBV12-4 and TRBJ1-4; D gene unclear. Trimming removed 4 bases from V and 4 bases from J, with 4 bases in between. This CDR3 region has 12 residues. This CDR3 reads CASSSNNEKLFF. Written as DNA, the CDR3 is TGTGCCAGCAGTTCCAATAATGAAAAACTGTTTTTT.

This clone was seen just once. The chain links TRBV11-3 to TRBJ1-2, with TRBD1 matching 9 bases. Trimming took 4 bases from V and 3 from J; bases not matched to a gene: 12. Germline CDR1 and CDR2: SGHNT and YENEEA. This CDR3 region has 17 residues. The CDR3 DNA reads as TGTGCCAGCAGCTGGGACAGGGCGCTCTACCGCCACTATGGCTACACCTTC. As protein: CASSWDRALYRHYGYTF.

This sequence joins TRBV5-1 and TRBJ1-1, with D possibly being TRBD1 (6 bases). The V end was cut by 5 bases, the J end by 5 bases, with 19 bases between. The length of the CDR3 is 15 residues. Germline V gives CDR1 SGHRS, CDR2 YFSETQ. The CDR3 sequence is CASSWSGAPETEAFF. The CDR3 nucleotides read TGCGCCAGCAGTTGGTCAGGGGCTCCGGAGACTGAAGCTTTCTTT.

The chain uses TRBV4-2 and TRBJ2-2; TRBD2 matches 7 bases. Unmatched junction bases numbered 2, after V lost 8 bases and J lost 2 bases. The germline V gene encodes CDR1 LGHNA and CDR2 YNFKEQ. The CDR3 runs 13 residues. CDR3 nucleotide sequence: TGTGCCAGCGGGGGGGTTAACACCGGGGAGCTGTTTTTT. Translating gives CASGGVNTGELFF.

V is TRBV4-1 and J is TRBJ2-7; 7 nucleotides align to TRBD1. Germline lookup yields CDR1 MGHRA and CDR2 YSYEKL. Trimming cost V 2 bases and J 0 bases; bases outside gene matches: 10. The CDR3 is made up of 17 amino acids. The CDR3 loop reads CASSQLQTGTASYEQYF. CDR3 coding DNA: TGCGCCAGCAGCCAACTACAGACCGGGACAGCCTCCTACGAGCAGTACTTC.

The genes are TRBV9 and TRBJ1-5, with a possible D match to TRBD1 (5 bases). Trimming pared 0 bases from V and 7 bases from J, leaving 11 bases between. CDR3 length: 14 residues. Germline V lookup: CDR1 SGDLS, CDR2 YYNGEE. The CDR3 nucleotides read TGTGCCAGCAGCGTAGGGGGCGCCGGGCAGCCCCAGCATTTT. Translation gives CASSVGGAGQPQHF. Drawing the rest from reference TRBV9 and TRBJ1-5, the complete variable domain is DSGVTQTPKHLITATGQRVTLRCSPRSGDLSVYWYQQSLDQGLQFLIQYYNGEERAKGNILERFSAQQFPDLHSELNLSSLELGDSALYFCASSVGGAGQPQHFGDGTRLSIL.

The genes are TRBV28 and TRBJ2-1; tentatively, D is TRBD1 (5 bases). The CDR3 totals 14 residues. V was pared by 4 bases and J by 5 bases, with 12 bases between. From germline, CDR1 is MDHEN and CDR2 SYDVKM. The CDR3 sequence: CASSSGQAHNEQFF. CDR3 DNA: TGTGCCAGCAGTTCTGGACAAGCCCACAATGAGCAGTTCTTC.

The V and J genes are TRBV5-6 and TRBJ2-2; a weak D match, TRBD2 (5 bases). The CDR3 contains 16 residues. Germline CDR1 and CDR2: SGHDT and YYEEEE. V lost 3 bases and J lost 0, with 12 bases in between. The CDR3 nucleotides read TGTGCCAGCAGCTCGGCGGGCAGGCCGAACACCGGGGAGCTGTTTTTT. It is translated as CASSSAGRPNTGELFF.

This clone has only a few counts. V usage is TRBV12-3 or TRBV12-4 and J usage is TRBJ1-2; D not resolved. Trimming left V 2 bases short and J 1 base short, with 5 bases between. The CDR3 contains 13 residues. In DNA, the CDR3 is TGTGCCAGCAGTTTACAGTTTAACTATGGCTACACCTTC. Translating gives CASSLQFNYGYTF.

The gene calls are TRBV7-8 and TRBJ1-2; 7 nucleotides agree with TRBD1. Germline V CDR1 and CDR2: SGHVS, FQNEAQ. The CDR3 is 13 amino acids. V was clipped by 5 bases and J by 4 bases; unmatched bases: 4. Here the CDR3 reads CASSQDRSYGYTF. Written as DNA, the CDR3 is TGTGCCAGCAGCCAGGACAGGAGCTATGGCTACACCTTC.

V usage is TRBV5-1 and J usage is TRBJ2-5; unclear D gene. CDR1 and CDR2 (germline): SGHRS, YFSETQ. This CDR3 is built from 14 residues. Trimming took 1 base from V and 0 from J, leaving 7 bases between them. The CDR3 spells CASSLMSYQETQYF. Written as DNA, the CDR3 is TGCGCCAGCAGCTTGATGTCCTACCAAGAGACCCAGTACTTC.

This clone is a singleton in its sample. The rearrangement uses TRBV4-1 and TRBJ2-3, with D maybe TRBD2 (6 bases). The CDR3 length is 17 residues. Germline V gene data show CDR1 as MGHRA and CDR2 as YSYEKL. V lost 1 base and J lost 1, with 15 bases in between. CDR3 nucleotides: TGCGCCAGCAGCCAAGTAGGGCGGGGCCCTCGCACAGATACGCAGTATTTT. Protein: CASSQVGRGPRTDTQYF.

The rearrangement uses TRBV9 and TRBJ2-7; 9 nucleotides agree with TRBD1. Germline CDR1 SGDLS, CDR2 YYNGEE. V trimming: 3 bases; J trimming: 4 bases; junction bases outside the gene matches: 5. The CDR3 extends over 14 amino acids. This CDR3 reads CASSEGQGWYEQYF. The CDR3 DNA is TGTGCCAGCAGCGAGGGACAGGGATGGTACGAGCAGTACTTC.

The rearrangement joins TRBV18 to TRBJ1-6, with a weak D call TRBD1 (5 bases). Trimming shortened V by 3 bases and J by 7 bases, and 13 bases separated the two germline ends. Germline V lookup: CDR1 KGHSH, CDR2 LQKENI. This CDR3 is 15 amino acids long. CDR3 bases: TGTGCCAGCTCACCCGGCGCGGGGGTCAATTCACCCCTCCACTTT. This sequence encodes CASSPGAGVNSPLHF.

The table lists this clone with a few counts. The V and J genes are TRBV6-5 and TRBJ2-7; 7 bases agree with TRBD1. The CDR3 is made up of 13 amino acids. V was clipped by 8 bases and J by 3 bases; unmatched bases: 7. Germline lookup yields CDR1 MNHEY and CDR2 SVGAGI. The CDR3: CASSRGRFYEQYF. The CDR3 DNA reads TGTGCCAGCTCGAGGGGGCGCTTCTACGAGCAGTACTTC.